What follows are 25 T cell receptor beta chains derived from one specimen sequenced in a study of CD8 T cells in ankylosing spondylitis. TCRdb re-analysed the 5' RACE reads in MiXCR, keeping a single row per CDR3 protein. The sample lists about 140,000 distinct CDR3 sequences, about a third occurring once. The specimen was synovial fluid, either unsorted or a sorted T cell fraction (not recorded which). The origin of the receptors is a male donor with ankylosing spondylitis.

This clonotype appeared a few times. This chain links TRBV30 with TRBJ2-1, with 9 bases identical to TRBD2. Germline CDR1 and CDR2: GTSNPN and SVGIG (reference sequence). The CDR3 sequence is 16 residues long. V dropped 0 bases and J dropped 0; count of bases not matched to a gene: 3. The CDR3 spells CAWSVGSGSSYNEQFF. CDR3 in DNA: TGTGCCTGGAGTGTAGGTAGCGGGAGCTCCTACAATGAGCAGTTCTTC.

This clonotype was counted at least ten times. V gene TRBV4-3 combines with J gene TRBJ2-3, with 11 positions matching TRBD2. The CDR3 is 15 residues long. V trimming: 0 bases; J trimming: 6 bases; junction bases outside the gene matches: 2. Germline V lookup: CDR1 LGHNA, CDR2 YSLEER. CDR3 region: CASSQESSGGDTQYF. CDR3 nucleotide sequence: TGCGCCAGCAGCCAAGAGTCTAGCGGGGGGGATACGCAGTATTTT.

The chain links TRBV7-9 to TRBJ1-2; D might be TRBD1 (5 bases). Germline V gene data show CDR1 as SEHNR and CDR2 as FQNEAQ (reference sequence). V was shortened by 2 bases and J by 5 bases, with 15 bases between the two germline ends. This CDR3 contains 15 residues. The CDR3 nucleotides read TGTGCCAGCAGCTTATCGAAGGGGCCCCAATATGGCTACACCTTC. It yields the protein CASSLSKGPQYGYTF.

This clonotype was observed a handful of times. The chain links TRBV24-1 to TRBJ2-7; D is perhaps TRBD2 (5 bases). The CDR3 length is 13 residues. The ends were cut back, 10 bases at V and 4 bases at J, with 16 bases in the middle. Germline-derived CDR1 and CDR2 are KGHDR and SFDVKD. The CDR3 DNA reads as TGTGCCACTATGGGGAGCCGAGGATACGAGCAGTACTTC. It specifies CATMGSRGYEQYF.

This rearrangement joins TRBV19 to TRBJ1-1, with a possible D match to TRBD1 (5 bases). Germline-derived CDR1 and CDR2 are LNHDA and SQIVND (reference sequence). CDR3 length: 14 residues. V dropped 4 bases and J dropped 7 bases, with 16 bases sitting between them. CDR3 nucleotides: TGTGCCAGTAGTAGGAACCAGGGCCGGAGTGAAGCTTTCTTT. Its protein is CASSRNQGRSEAFF.

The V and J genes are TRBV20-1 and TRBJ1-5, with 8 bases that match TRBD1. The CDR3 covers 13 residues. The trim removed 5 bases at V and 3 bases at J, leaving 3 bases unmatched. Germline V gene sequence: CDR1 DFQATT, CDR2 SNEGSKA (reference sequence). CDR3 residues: CSAETGDNQPQHF. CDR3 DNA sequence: TGCAGTGCTGAGACAGGGGACAATCAGCCCCAGCATTTT.

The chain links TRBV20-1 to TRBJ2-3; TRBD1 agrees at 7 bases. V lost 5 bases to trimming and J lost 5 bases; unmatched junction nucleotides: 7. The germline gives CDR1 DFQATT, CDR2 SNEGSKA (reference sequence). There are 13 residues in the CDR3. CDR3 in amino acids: CSAQGDGEDTQYF. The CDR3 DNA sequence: TGCAGTGCTCAGGGGGACGGGGAAGATACGCAGTATTTT.

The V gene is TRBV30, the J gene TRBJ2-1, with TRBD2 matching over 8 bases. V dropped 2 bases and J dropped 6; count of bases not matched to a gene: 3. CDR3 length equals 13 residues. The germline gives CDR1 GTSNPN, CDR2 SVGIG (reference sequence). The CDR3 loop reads CAWSMLAGNEQFF. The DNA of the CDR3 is TGTGCCTGGAGTATGCTAGCGGGCAATGAGCAGTTCTTC.

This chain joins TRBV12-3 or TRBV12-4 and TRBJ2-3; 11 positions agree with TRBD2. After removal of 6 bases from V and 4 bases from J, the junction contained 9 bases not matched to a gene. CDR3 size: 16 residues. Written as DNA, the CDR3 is TGTGCCAGCAGCCCAAGCCCGACTAGCGGGGCAGATACGCAGTATTTT. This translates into CASSPSPTSGADTQYF.

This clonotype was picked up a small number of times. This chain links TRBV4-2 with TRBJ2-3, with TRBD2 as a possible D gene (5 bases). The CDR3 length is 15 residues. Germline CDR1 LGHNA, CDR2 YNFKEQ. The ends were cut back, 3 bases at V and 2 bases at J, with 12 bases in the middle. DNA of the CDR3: TGTGCCAGCAGCCACGGACTGGAGGTCACAGATACGCAGTATTTT. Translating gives CASSHGLEVTDTQYF.

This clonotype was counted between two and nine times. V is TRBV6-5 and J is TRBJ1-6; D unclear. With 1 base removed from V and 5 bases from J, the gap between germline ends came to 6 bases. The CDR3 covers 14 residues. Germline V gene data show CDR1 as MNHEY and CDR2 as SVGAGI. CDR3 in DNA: TGTGCCAGCAGTTACTGGCGGAATAATTCACCCCTCCACTTT. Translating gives CASSYWRNNSPLHF.

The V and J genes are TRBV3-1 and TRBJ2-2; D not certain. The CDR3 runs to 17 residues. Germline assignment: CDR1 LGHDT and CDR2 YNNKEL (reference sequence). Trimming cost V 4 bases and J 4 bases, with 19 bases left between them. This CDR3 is CASSRVQAAVGTGELFF. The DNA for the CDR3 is TGTGCCAGCAGCCGAGTCCAGGCTGCTGTTGGCACCGGGGAGCTGTTTTTT.

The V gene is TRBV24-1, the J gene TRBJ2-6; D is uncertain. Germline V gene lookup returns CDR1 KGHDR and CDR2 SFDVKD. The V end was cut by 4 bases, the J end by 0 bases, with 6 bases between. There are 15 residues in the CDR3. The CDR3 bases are TGTGCCACCAGTGACGGTCTCTCTGGGGCCAACGTCCTGACTTTC. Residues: CATSDGLSGANVLTF.

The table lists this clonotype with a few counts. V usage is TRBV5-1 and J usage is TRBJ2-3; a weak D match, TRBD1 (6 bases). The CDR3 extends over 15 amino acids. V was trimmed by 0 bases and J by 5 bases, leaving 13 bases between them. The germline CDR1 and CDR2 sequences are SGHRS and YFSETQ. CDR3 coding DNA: TGCGCCAGCAGCTTGGCCGGCAGGGGAATAGATACGCAGTATTTT. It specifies CASSLAGRGIDTQYF.

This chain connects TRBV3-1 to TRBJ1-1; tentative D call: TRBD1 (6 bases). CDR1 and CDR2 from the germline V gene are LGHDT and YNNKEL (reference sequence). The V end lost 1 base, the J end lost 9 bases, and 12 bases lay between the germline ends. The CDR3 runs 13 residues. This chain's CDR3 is CASSQGAGAKAFF. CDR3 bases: TGTGCCAGCAGCCAAGGCGCAGGGGCTAAAGCTTTCTTT.

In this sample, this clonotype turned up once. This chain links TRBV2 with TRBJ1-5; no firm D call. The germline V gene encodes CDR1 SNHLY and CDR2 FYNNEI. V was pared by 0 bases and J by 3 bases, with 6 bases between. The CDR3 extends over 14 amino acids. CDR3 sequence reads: CASSEAQSNQPQHF. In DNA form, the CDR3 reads TGTGCCAGCAGTGAAGCCCAGTCCAATCAGCCCCAGCATTTT. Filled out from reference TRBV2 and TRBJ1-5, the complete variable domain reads EPEVTQTPSHQVTQMGQEVILRCVPISNHLYFYWYRQILGQKVEFLVSFYNNEISEKSEIFDDQFSVERPDGSNFTLKIRSTKLEDSAMYFCASSEAQSNQPQHFGDGTRLSIL.

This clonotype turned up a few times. CDR3 DNA: TGTGCCAGCAGCTTAGGACTAGCGGGCACCGGGGAGCTGTTTTTT. Translating it yields CASSLGLAGTGELFF. The V and J genes are TRBV7-2 and TRBJ2-2; TRBD2 agrees at 10 bases. The V gene's germline CDR1 is SGHTA and CDR2 FQGNSA. J lost 4 bases, V lost 1 base, and 0 bases had no gene match. This CDR3 contains 15 residues. Drawing the rest from reference TRBV7-2 and TRBJ2-2, the complete variable domain is GAGVSQSPSNKVTEKGKDVELRCDPISGHTALYWYRQSLGQGLEFLIYFQGNSAPDKSGLPSDRFSAERTGGSVSTLTIQRTQQEDSAVYLCASSLGLAGTGELFFGEGSRLTVL.

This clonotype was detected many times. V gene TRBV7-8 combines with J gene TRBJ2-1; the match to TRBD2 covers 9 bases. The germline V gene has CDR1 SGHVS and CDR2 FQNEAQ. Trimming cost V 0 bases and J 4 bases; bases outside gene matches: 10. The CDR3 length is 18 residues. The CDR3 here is CASSLASGETSGYNEQFF. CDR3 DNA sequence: TGTGCCAGCAGCTTAGCCTCCGGCGAGACTAGCGGATACAATGAGCAGTTCTTC.

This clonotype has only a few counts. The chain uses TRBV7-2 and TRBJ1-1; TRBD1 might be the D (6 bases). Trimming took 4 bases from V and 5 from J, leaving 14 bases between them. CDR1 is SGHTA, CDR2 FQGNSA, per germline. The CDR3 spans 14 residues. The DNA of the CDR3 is TGTGCCAGCAGCTCGTACAGGGTTGGGACTGAAGCTTTCTTT. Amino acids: CASSSYRVGTEAFF.

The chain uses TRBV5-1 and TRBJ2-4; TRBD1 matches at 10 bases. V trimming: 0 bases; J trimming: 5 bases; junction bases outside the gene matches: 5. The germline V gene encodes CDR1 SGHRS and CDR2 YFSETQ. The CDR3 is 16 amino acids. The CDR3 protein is CASSLGGQGMENIQYF. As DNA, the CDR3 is TGCGCCAGCAGCTTGGGGGGACAGGGGATGGAAAACATTCAGTACTTC.

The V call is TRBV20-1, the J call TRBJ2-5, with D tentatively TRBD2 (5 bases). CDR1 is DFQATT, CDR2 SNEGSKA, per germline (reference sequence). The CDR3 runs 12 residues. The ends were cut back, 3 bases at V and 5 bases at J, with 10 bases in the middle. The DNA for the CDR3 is TGCAGTGCTAGTCCCCGAGGGGAGACCCAGTACTTC. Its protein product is CSASPRGETQYF.

This CDR3 is CASSFWGLGNYSYEQYF. CDR3 nucleotides: TGTGCCAGCAGTTTCTGGGGCCTCGGCAACTACTCCTACGAGCAGTACTTC. The chain has TRBV12-3 or TRBV12-4 and TRBJ2-7, with D maybe TRBD1 (5 bases). The CDR3 sequence is 17 residues long. V was shortened by 3 bases and J by 0 bases, with 18 bases between the two germline ends.

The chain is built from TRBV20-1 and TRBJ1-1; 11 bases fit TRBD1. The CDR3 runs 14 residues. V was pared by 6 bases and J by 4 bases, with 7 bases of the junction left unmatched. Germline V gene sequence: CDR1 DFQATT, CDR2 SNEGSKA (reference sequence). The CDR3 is CSARDRGSGTEAFF. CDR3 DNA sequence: TGCAGTGCCCGGGACAGGGGGTCGGGCACTGAAGCTTTCTTT.

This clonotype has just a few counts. CDR3: CSAQGATEAFF. CDR3 DNA sequence: TGCAGCGCCCAGGGGGCCACTGAAGCTTTCTTT. The rearrangement links TRBV29-1 to TRBJ1-1, with 8 bases that match TRBD1. V lost 7 bases, J lost 4 bases, and 2 bases stayed unmatched. The CDR3 loop spans 11 amino acids. Germline CDR1 and CDR2: SQVTM and ANQGSEA.

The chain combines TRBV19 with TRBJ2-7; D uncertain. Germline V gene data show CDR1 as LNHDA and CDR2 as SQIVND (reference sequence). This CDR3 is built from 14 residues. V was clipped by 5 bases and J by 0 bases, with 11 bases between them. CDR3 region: CASSWTVSSYEQYF. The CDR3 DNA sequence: TGTGCCAGTAGTTGGACGGTTAGCTCCTACGAGCAGTACTTC.